A selection of T cell receptor beta chains follows, all from one sample in a study of T cell responses to AZD1222 COVID-19 vaccine. The repertoire was sequenced with immunoSEQ multiplex PCR; TCRdb's copy has only in-frame clones and lacks some. Among more than 100,000 clones listed, 75% to 90% were seen once. The sequencing used peripheral blood, collected on day 0 of AZD1222 vaccination. Receptors were obtained from an adult in good health. Each CDR3 is given with its conserved first and last residue. The order of the fields is D gene, V gene, clone size, J gene, CDR3 protein, CDR3 DNA. A D gene is named only where the DNA matches it firmly. For some rows the clone size is stated as once, few or many, or as a class when expanded; others skip it.

d_gene: TRBD2; v_gene: TRBV11-2; abundance: .; j_gene: TRBJ2-5; CDR3aa: CASSPDSMVAGAETQYF; CDR3nt: TGTGCCAGCAGCCCAGACTCTATGGTAGCGGGAGCCGAGACCCAGTACTTC
d_gene: TRBD1; v_gene: TRBV28; abundance: .; j_gene: TRBJ2-7; CDR3aa: CASSTPGQWSYEQYF; CDR3nt: TGTGCCAGCAGTACCCCGGGACAGTGGTCCTACGAGCAGTACTTC
d_gene: TRBD1; v_gene: TRBV29-1; abundance: .; j_gene: TRBJ2-5; CDR3aa: CSVRGSGGETQYF; CDR3nt: TGCAGCGTTCGAGGGTCAGGGGGAGAGACCCAGTACTTC
d_gene: .; v_gene: TRBV5-5; abundance: .; j_gene: TRBJ1-2; CDR3aa: CASSLARGAGGYTF; CDR3nt: TGTGCCAGCAGCTTGGCGAGGGGGGCTGGTGGCTACACCTTC
d_gene: TRBD1; v_gene: TRBV14; abundance: .; j_gene: TRBJ1-2; CDR3aa: CASSQVQGAQGGYTF; CDR3nt: TGTGCCAGCAGCCAAGTTCAGGGGGCTCAGGGAGGCTACACCTTC
d_gene: .; v_gene: TRBV9; abundance: .; j_gene: TRBJ1-6; CDR3aa: CASSVEQGSSPLHF; CDR3nt: TGTGCCAGCAGCGTAGAACAGGGAAGTTCACCCCTCCACTTT
d_gene: .; v_gene: TRBV24-1; abundance: .; j_gene: TRBJ2-1; CDR3aa: CATSDSPGLNEQFF; CDR3nt: TGTGCCACCAGTGATTCACCGGGCCTCAATGAGCAGTTCTTC
d_gene: .; v_gene: TRBV25-1; abundance: .; j_gene: TRBJ2-1; CDR3aa: CASSESPISSYNEQFF; CDR3nt: TGTGCCAGCAGTGAATCCCCGATAAGCTCCTACAATGAGCAGTTCTTC
d_gene: .; v_gene: TRBV3-1/TRBV3-2; abundance: .; j_gene: TRBJ1-5; CDR3aa: CAGDRQVSQPQHF; CDR3nt: TGTGCCGGGGACCGACAGGTGAGTCAGCCCCAGCATTTT
d_gene: .; v_gene: TRBV28; abundance: .; j_gene: TRBJ2-7; CDR3aa: CASSLALGRGRNEQYF; CDR3nt: TGTGCCAGCAGTTTAGCCTTAGGGAGGGGGCGGAACGAGCAGTACTTC
d_gene: .; v_gene: TRBV30; abundance: .; j_gene: TRBJ2-3; CDR3aa: CAWSVGGASTDTQYF; CDR3nt: TGTGCCTGGAGTGTAGGTGGGGCTTCCACAGATACGCAGTATTTT
d_gene: .; v_gene: TRBV28; abundance: .; j_gene: TRBJ1-1; CDR3aa: CASSPNRIPGEAFF; CDR3nt: TGTGCCAGCAGTCCGAACAGGATCCCCGGGGAAGCTTTCTTT
d_gene: .; v_gene: TRBV2; abundance: .; j_gene: TRBJ2-7; CDR3aa: CASTGVGDREQYF; CDR3nt: TGTGCCAGCACCGGGGTAGGGGATCGCGAGCAGTACTTC
d_gene: .; v_gene: TRBV6-5; abundance: .; j_gene: TRBJ1-1; CDR3aa: CASSQSHEAFF; CDR3nt: TGTGCCAGCAGTCAGAGTCATGAAGCTTTCTTT
d_gene: TRBD1; v_gene: TRBV6-5; abundance: once; j_gene: TRBJ2-7; CDR3aa: CASTRLGQGPGEQYF; CDR3nt: TGTGCCAGCACCCGACTGGGACAGGGCCCCGGCGAGCAGTACTTC
d_gene: .; v_gene: TRBV28; abundance: .; j_gene: TRBJ1-4; CDR3aa: CASSSPLGTDEKLFF; CDR3nt: TGTGCCAGCAGCTCACCACTGGGAACTGATGAAAAACTGTTTTTT
d_gene: .; v_gene: TRBV28; abundance: .; j_gene: TRBJ2-5; CDR3aa: CASAARAGVYQETQYF; CDR3nt: TGTGCCAGTGCCGCCCGGGCCGGGGTCTACCAAGAGACCCAGTACTTC
d_gene: TRBD1; v_gene: TRBV11-2; abundance: .; j_gene: TRBJ2-1; CDR3aa: CASSPNPGQNNEQFF; CDR3nt: TGTGCCAGCAGCCCAAACCCGGGACAGAACAATGAGCAGTTCTTC
d_gene: .; v_gene: TRBV24-1; abundance: .; j_gene: TRBJ1-4; CDR3aa: CATSDPRGANEKLFF; CDR3nt: TGTGCCACCAGTGATCCCAGGGGAGCCAATGAAAAACTGTTTTTT
d_gene: .; v_gene: TRBV21-1; abundance: once; j_gene: TRBJ2-1; CDR3aa: CASSNPRGMAEQFF; CDR3nt: TGTGCCAGCAGCAACCCTCGGGGCATGGCGGAGCAGTTCTTC
d_gene: .; v_gene: TRBV7-9; abundance: .; j_gene: TRBJ1-2; CDR3aa: CASSPAGFPDGYTF; CDR3nt: TGTGCCAGCAGCCCGGCAGGCTTCCCTGATGGCTACACCTTC
d_gene: .; v_gene: TRBV28; abundance: .; j_gene: TRBJ1-3; CDR3aa: CASSSPGGNTIYF; CDR3nt: TGTGCCAGCAGTTCTCCTGGTGGAAACACCATATATTTT
d_gene: .; v_gene: TRBV2; abundance: once; j_gene: TRBJ1-2; CDR3aa: CASSERIYGYTF; CDR3nt: TGTGCCAGCAGTGAGAGAATCTATGGCTACACCTTC
d_gene: TRBD1; v_gene: TRBV7-6; abundance: .; j_gene: TRBJ1-5; CDR3aa: CASSLLRGHGQPQHF; CDR3nt: TGTGCCAGCAGCTTACTCAGGGGGCATGGTCAGCCCCAGCATTTT
d_gene: .; v_gene: TRBV9; abundance: .; j_gene: TRBJ1-2; CDR3aa: CASSVWQGGYTF; CDR3nt: TGTGCCAGCAGCGTTTGGCAGGGGGGCTACACCTTC
d_gene: .; v_gene: TRBV6-1; abundance: .; j_gene: TRBJ2-1; CDR3aa: CASSERGGGTYNEQFF; CDR3nt: TGTGCCAGCAGTGAAAGGGGCGGTGGGACCTACAATGAGCAGTTCTTC
d_gene: .; v_gene: TRBV19; abundance: .; j_gene: TRBJ1-5; CDR3aa: CASSIAGGNQPQHF; CDR3nt: TGTGCCAGTAGTATTGCAGGGGGCAATCAGCCCCAGCATTTT
d_gene: TRBD2; v_gene: TRBV28; abundance: .; j_gene: TRBJ2-7; CDR3aa: CASSSTGLAPGYEQYF; CDR3nt: TGTGCCAGCAGTTCCACAGGACTAGCTCCGGGCTACGAGCAGTACTTC
d_gene: .; v_gene: TRBV30; abundance: .; j_gene: TRBJ2-3; CDR3aa: CAWNRKDTQYF; CDR3nt: TGTGCCTGGAATAGGAAAGATACGCAGTATTTT
d_gene: TRBD1; v_gene: TRBV7-9; abundance: .; j_gene: TRBJ2-7; CDR3aa: CASSAQGVYGQYF; CDR3nt: TGTGCCAGCAGCGCACAGGGGGTCTACGGGCAGTACTTC
d_gene: TRBD1; v_gene: TRBV6-6; abundance: .; j_gene: TRBJ2-1; CDR3aa: CATVPRQGSYNEQFF; CDR3nt: TGTGCCACCGTGCCTCGACAGGGGTCCTACAATGAGCAGTTCTTC
d_gene: .; v_gene: TRBV7-9; abundance: .; j_gene: TRBJ2-7; CDR3aa: CASTKSDYEQYF; CDR3nt: TGTGCCAGCACTAAGTCGGACTACGAGCAGTACTTC
d_gene: TRBD1; v_gene: TRBV11-2; abundance: .; j_gene: TRBJ2-5; CDR3aa: CASSWGQGFQETQYF; CDR3nt: TGTGCCAGCAGCTGGGGACAGGGCTTCCAAGAGACCCAGTACTTC
d_gene: .; v_gene: TRBV27; abundance: .; j_gene: TRBJ2-7; CDR3aa: CASRLTPLREQYF; CDR3nt: TGTGCCAGCAGGCTGACCCCCCTACGCGAGCAGTACTTC
d_gene: TRBD2; v_gene: TRBV5-4; abundance: .; j_gene: TRBJ2-5; CDR3aa: CASSVTSGQETQYF; CDR3nt: TGTGCCAGCAGCGTGACTAGCGGCCAAGAGACCCAGTACTTC
d_gene: TRBD1; v_gene: TRBV11-3; abundance: few; j_gene: TRBJ2-5; CDR3aa: CASSFSQQGEETQYF; CDR3nt: TGTGCCAGCAGCTTTTCTCAGCAGGGGGAAGAGACCCAGTACTTC
d_gene: TRBD2; v_gene: TRBV11-2; abundance: .; j_gene: TRBJ2-1; CDR3aa: CASSTGTSDYNEQFF; CDR3nt: TGTGCCAGCAGCACCGGGACTAGCGATTACAATGAGCAGTTCTTC
d_gene: .; v_gene: TRBV12-3/TRBV12-4; abundance: .; j_gene: TRBJ2-6; CDR3aa: CASSLSPNVLTF; CDR3nt: TGTGCCAGCAGCCTAAGCCCTAACGTCCTGACTTTC
d_gene: .; v_gene: TRBV28; abundance: .; j_gene: TRBJ1-6; CDR3aa: CAFNAGGNSPLHF; CDR3nt: TGTGCCTTCAATGCTGGGGGTAATTCACCCCTCCACTTT
d_gene: .; v_gene: TRBV24-1; abundance: .; j_gene: TRBJ2-2; CDR3aa: CATKAESNTGELFF; CDR3nt: TGTGCCACCAAGGCTGAGTCGAACACCGGGGAGCTGTTTTTT
d_gene: TRBD2; v_gene: TRBV27; abundance: .; j_gene: TRBJ2-7; CDR3aa: CASKTSGTYEQYF; CDR3nt: TGTGCCAGCAAGACTAGCGGGACTTACGAGCAGTACTTC
d_gene: .; v_gene: TRBV20-1; abundance: .; j_gene: TRBJ2-1; CDR3aa: CSAGGKFF; CDR3nt: TGCAGTGCTGGGGGGAAGTTCTTC
d_gene: .; v_gene: TRBV5-1; abundance: .; j_gene: TRBJ2-5; CDR3aa: CASSPGGPGETQYF; CDR3nt: TGCGCCAGCAGTCCCGGGGGGCCGGGAGAGACCCAGTACTTC
d_gene: TRBD1; v_gene: TRBV2; abundance: once; j_gene: TRBJ1-6; CDR3aa: CASRPSARGLNSPLHF; CDR3nt: TGTGCCAGCAGACCGAGTGCAAGGGGGCTCAATTCACCCCTCCACTTT
d_gene: TRBD1; v_gene: TRBV4-1; abundance: .; j_gene: TRBJ1-1; CDR3aa: CASSQARQGPMGTEAFF; CDR3nt: TGCGCCAGCAGCCAAGCCAGACAGGGGCCCATGGGCACTGAAGCTTTCTTT
d_gene: .; v_gene: TRBV30; abundance: .; j_gene: TRBJ1-5; CDR3aa: CAWGAGQGNQPQHF; CDR3nt: TGTGCCTGGGGGGCGGGGCAGGGCAATCAGCCCCAGCATTTT
d_gene: .; v_gene: TRBV20-1; abundance: .; j_gene: TRBJ2-5; CDR3aa: CSARAEETQYF; CDR3nt: TGCAGTGCTAGGGCAGAAGAGACCCAGTACTTC
d_gene: .; v_gene: TRBV30; abundance: .; j_gene: TRBJ2-1; CDR3aa: CAWVPGHFF; CDR3nt: TGTGCCTGGGTACCGGGCCACTTCTTC
d_gene: .; v_gene: TRBV2; abundance: .; j_gene: TRBJ1-5; CDR3aa: CASSVQGGNQPQHF; CDR3nt: TGTGCCAGCAGTGTTCAGGGTGGCAATCAGCCCCAGCATTTT
d_gene: TRBD2; v_gene: TRBV3-1/TRBV3-2; abundance: .; j_gene: TRBJ2-3; CDR3aa: CASSQNLAGGTDTQYF; CDR3nt: TGTGCCAGCAGCCAAAACCTAGCGGGAGGGACAGATACGCAGTATTTT
d_gene: TRBD2; v_gene: TRBV9; abundance: .; j_gene: TRBJ2-7; CDR3aa: CASSAGGSGRQSDEQYF; CDR3nt: TGTGCCAGCAGCGCCGGGGGTAGCGGGAGACAATCCGACGAGCAGTACTTC
d_gene: .; v_gene: TRBV19; abundance: .; j_gene: TRBJ2-2; CDR3aa: CASRGTANTGELFF; CDR3nt: TGTGCCAGTAGGGGGACGGCGAACACCGGGGAGCTGTTTTTT
d_gene: .; v_gene: TRBV27; abundance: .; j_gene: TRBJ2-2; CDR3aa: CASSLSAANTGELFF; CDR3nt: TGTGCCAGCAGTTTAAGCGCCGCGAACACCGGGGAGCTGTTTTTT
d_gene: TRBD2; v_gene: TRBV19; abundance: once; j_gene: TRBJ2-1; CDR3aa: CASSTPASGRSSEQFF; CDR3nt: TGTGCCAGTAGTACCCCCGCTAGCGGGAGGAGTAGTGAGCAGTTCTTC
d_gene: TRBD2; v_gene: TRBV7-6; abundance: .; j_gene: TRBJ2-7; CDR3aa: CASSAASGSYEQYF; CDR3nt: TGTGCCAGCAGCGCGGCTAGCGGGAGTTACGAGCAGTACTTC
d_gene: TRBD1; v_gene: TRBV25-1; abundance: .; j_gene: TRBJ1-4; CDR3aa: CASSEVRTGAKLFF; CDR3nt: TGTGCCAGCAGTGAAGTGAGGACAGGGGCAAAACTGTTTTTT
d_gene: .; v_gene: TRBV7-9; abundance: .; j_gene: TRBJ1-2; CDR3aa: CASSLGTGVNYGYTF; CDR3nt: TGTGCCAGCAGCTTAGGTACCGGGGTAAACTATGGCTACACCTTC
d_gene: .; v_gene: TRBV5-4; abundance: .; j_gene: TRBJ1-3; CDR3aa: CASSLGTSSGGNTIYF; CDR3nt: TGTGCCAGCAGCTTGGGTACATCCTCAGGCGGAAACACCATATATTTT
d_gene: .; v_gene: TRBV5-1; abundance: .; j_gene: TRBJ2-7; CDR3aa: CASSLVGVRYEQYF; CDR3nt: TGCGCCAGCAGCTTGGTTGGGGTTCGGTACGAGCAGTACTTC